The 32 T cell receptor beta chains in this list originate from one sample, sequenced in a study of regulatory T cells in long-lasting Graves disease. Indicated time point: newly diagnosed GD, antithyroid drugs for less than 3 months. PBMCs provided the RNA from which the TCR library was made. The authors built TCR beta libraries using iRepertoire HTBI primers and Arm-PCR of CDR3 regions. One entry per CDR3 protein results from TCRdb running MiXCR on the multiplex PCR reads. Among 300,000 to 400,000 distinct CDR3 sequences listed, 16% were seen once. The same data also contributed to another study, on T cells in Graves' hyperthyroidism and ophthalmopathy.

The sequences come from peripheral blood mononuclear cells (PBMCs), collected at new diagnosis, from a patient treated with antithyroid drugs. The source is a middle-aged man with Graves disease.

This clonotype was observed at least ten times. The chain carries TRBV6-5 and TRBJ2-7, with a weak D call TRBD1 (5 bases). Per germline, CDR1 MNHEY and CDR2 SVGAGI. V gave up 2 bases and J gave up 1 base, with 15 bases separating them. This CDR3 is built from 16 residues. The CDR3 region has the DNA TGTGCCAGCAGTTACGACCAACAGGTTACATCCTACGAGCAGTACTTC. Translation: CASSYDQQVTSYEQYF.

This clonotype has ten or more counts. The gene calls are TRBV4-1 and TRBJ2-5, with D possibly being TRBD1 (6 bases). Germline CDR1 and CDR2: MGHRA and YSYEKL. This CDR3 has 14 residues. Trimming left V 1 base short and J 4 bases short, with 10 bases between. The CDR3 is CASSQVEGVETQYF. CDR3 DNA sequence: TGCGCCAGCAGCCAAGTAGAGGGGGTAGAGACCCAGTACTTC.

This clonotype was observed many times. The rearrangement joins TRBV20-1 to TRBJ2-3; D may be TRBD1 (5 bases). V was cut by 0 bases and J by 5 bases, with 12 bases left in between. CDR1 is DFQATT, CDR2 SNEGSKA, per germline (reference sequence). The CDR3 loop spans 14 amino acids. The DNA for the CDR3 is TGCAGTGCTAGAGACAGGGTAACGGGAGATACGCAGTATTTT. Protein product: CSARDRVTGDTQYF.

The sample holds many counts of this clonotype. The rearrangement uses TRBV5-1 and TRBJ2-7; D assignment may be TRBD1 or TRBD2 (6 bases each). This CDR3 spans 16 amino acids. CDR1 and CDR2 (germline): SGHRS, YFSETQ. V was pared by 4 bases and J by 4 bases, with 21 bases between. CDR3 region: CASSEGGGGVSYEQYF. As DNA, the CDR3 is TGCGCCAGCAGCGAAGGAGGGGGTGGAGTTTCGTACGAGCAGTACTTC.

The sample holds many counts of this clonotype. The genes are TRBV28 and TRBJ2-1; tentatively, D is TRBD2 (6 bases). Trimming took 7 bases from V and 0 from J, leaving 13 bases between them. CDR1 MDHEN and CDR2 SYDVKM come from the germline V gene. This CDR3 has 15 residues. The CDR3 DNA reads TGTGCCAGCACCCCCCTGGGGGGCTCCTACAATGAGCAGTTCTTC. Translating gives CASTPLGGSYNEQFF.

J is TRBJ2-3 and V is TRBV5-1, with 11 bases identical to TRBD1. The ends lost 3 bases at V and 5 bases at J; junction bases unmatched: 5. In germline, CDR1 is SGHRS, CDR2 YFSETQ. The CDR3 covers 15 residues. The CDR3 nucleotides are TGCGCCAGCAGCTCCGCTGGGACAGGGGGAGATACGCAGTATTTT. Translated: CASSSAGTGGDTQYF.

This chain links TRBV9 with TRBJ2-6; 7 nucleotides align to TRBD1. CDR3 length: 17 residues. Germline V CDR1 and CDR2: SGDLS, YYNGEE. Losses at the gene ends were 1 base for V and 2 bases for J; bases not matched to a gene: 6. CDR3 coding DNA: TGTGCCAGCAGCGTACCCTCAGACAGGGCTGGGGCCAACGTCCTGACTTTC. It specifies CASSVPSDRAGANVLTF.

This clonotype was picked up many times. V and J are TRBV12-3 or TRBV12-4 and TRBJ1-2; 8 nucleotides line up with TRBD1. This CDR3 is 14 amino acids long. The ends lost 4 bases at V and 2 bases at J; junction bases unmatched: 3. CDR3 nucleotide sequence: TGTGCCAGCAGTTCCGGACAGGGAAACTATGGCTACACCTTC. It codes for CASSSGQGNYGYTF.

This chain joins TRBV19 and TRBJ2-2; D call uncertain. Germline lookup yields CDR1 LNHDA and CDR2 SQIVND (reference sequence). With 9 bases removed from V and 0 bases from J, the gap between germline ends came to 20 bases. The CDR3 has 17 residues. Written as DNA, the CDR3 is TGTGCCAGCCAAACAGCAGACGTCGCCTCGAACACCGGGGAGCTGTTTTTT. Translating it yields CASQTADVASNTGELFF. Filled out from reference TRBV19 and TRBJ2-2, the complete variable domain reads DGGITQSPKYLFRKEGQNVTLSCEQNLNHDAMYWYRQDPGQGLRLIYYSQIVNDFQKGDIAEGYSVSREKKESFPLTVTSAQKNPTAFYLCASQTADVASNTGELFFGEGSRLTVL.

To note about this clonotype: A clone one base away is much larger, so this may be a read error. The chain carries TRBV28 and TRBJ1-5; D is unclear. The CDR3 contains 16 residues. CDR1 and CDR2 from the germline V gene are MDHEN and SYDVKM. Trimming removed 5 bases from V and 5 bases from J, with 19 bases in between. The CDR3 region is CASSTRVASSDQPQHF. DNA of the CDR3: TGTGCCAGCAGTACGAGGGTGGCTTCGAGCGATCAGCCCCAGCATTTT.

This clonotype appeared many times. The chain is built from TRBV2 and TRBJ1-5; D ambiguous. Trimming removed 7 bases at V and 0 bases at J, with 13 bases between. Germline V gene lookup returns CDR1 SNHLY and CDR2 FYNNEI. This CDR3 has 15 amino acids. Written as DNA, the CDR3 is TGTGCCAGCAAAGGAGGCAGTAATAGCAATCAGCCCCAGCATTTT. This translates into CASKGGSNSNQPQHF.

This chain joins TRBV12-3 or TRBV12-4 and TRBJ2-7, with 10 bases aligning to TRBD2. The CDR3 covers 15 residues. J lost 3 bases, V lost 1 base, and 3 bases had no gene match. DNA of the CDR3: TGTGCCAGCAGTTTAGTCCTAGCGGGGGTCTACGAGCAGTACTTC. Translating it yields CASSLVLAGVYEQYF.

On this clonotype: A read error likely explains this, since a far larger clone differs by one base. This chain links TRBV2 with TRBJ2-7, with 8 bases lining up with TRBD1. The CDR3 totals 14 residues. Trimming at V came to 4 bases and at J to 9 bases, leaving 11 bases not matched to a gene. CDR1 and CDR2 from the germline V gene are SNHLY and FYNNEI. In DNA, the CDR3 is TGTGCCAGCAGTGGCCAGGGGGCGAATCAGGCGCAGTACTTC. The encoded protein is CASSGQGANQAQYF. The variable domain in full, completed from reference TRBV2 and TRBJ2-7, reads EPEVTQTPSHQVTQMGQEVILRCVPISNHLYFYWYRQILGQKVEFLVSFYNNEISEKSEIFDDQFSVERPDGSNFTLKIRSTKLEDSAMYFCASSGQGANQAQYFGPGTRLTVT.

This chain connects TRBV20-1 to TRBJ2-7; TRBD2 might be the D (6 bases). The ends were cut back, 7 bases at V and 7 bases at J, with 26 bases in the middle. This CDR3 has 15 residues. Germline V gene data show CDR1 as DFQATT and CDR2 as SNEGSKA (reference sequence). CDR3 DNA: TGCAGTGGGGCGGGACGAGGGTCGGTTTATTATGAGCAGTACTTC. Amino acids: CSGAGRGSVYYEQYF.

Note on this clonotype: This clone may be a read error of a much larger clone one base away. The chain uses TRBV15 and TRBJ2-5; a possible D gene is TRBD1 (5 bases). The J call may be wrong; the DNA end is better matched by TRBJ2-1. The CDR3 sequence is 14 residues long. Looked up from germline, CDR1 is LNHNV and CDR2 is YYDKDF (reference sequence). The CDR3 DNA reads TGTGCCACCAGCAGATCTCGACAGATCTACGAGCAGTTCTTC. This codes for CATSRSRQIYEQFF.

This clonotype was observed many times. The CDR3 DNA is TGTGCCAGCAGCCGACCTCGACTAGCGGGGGTCACAGATACGCAGTATTTT. It is translated as CASSRPRLAGVTDTQYF. The chain employs TRBV27 and TRBJ2-3, with TRBD2 matching over 12 bases. The V gene's germline CDR1 is MNHEY and CDR2 SMNVEV (reference sequence). Trimming removed 6 bases from V and 2 bases from J; junction bases left unmatched: 9. This CDR3 has 17 amino acids.

This clonotype appeared many times. The chain combines TRBV7-2 with TRBJ2-3; D not certain. The CDR3 is 14 amino acids. V lost 1 base, J lost 1 base, and 6 bases lay in between. Germline CDR1 reads SGHTA; CDR2 reads FQGNSA. The chain's CDR3 is CASSLGSRTDTQYF. CDR3 coding DNA: TGTGCCAGCAGCTTAGGATCCCGCACAGATACGCAGTATTTT.

This clonotype was counted at least ten times. The genes are TRBV12-3 or TRBV12-4 and TRBJ2-7, with D unclear. The germline V and J ends were trimmed by 5 bases and 2 bases, with 13 bases remaining between them. The CDR3 consists of 14 residues. The DNA of the CDR3 is TGTGCCAGCAGTCAGGTCCTCGAAACCTACGAGCAGTACTTC. Translated: CASSQVLETYEQYF.

Ten or more counts support this clonotype. This chain joins TRBV29-1 and TRBJ1-1; tentative D call: TRBD1 (6 bases). Per germline, CDR1 SQVTM and CDR2 ANQGSEA. There are 14 residues in the CDR3. V was trimmed by 0 bases and J by 11 bases, leaving 19 bases between them. CDR3 nucleotides: TGCAGCGTTGAAGAAGACAGGCTAGGGAGTATGGCTTTCTTT. It encodes CSVEEDRLGSMAFF.

This clonotype was found a few times. CDR3 loop: CASSIGPRGEQFF. The CDR3 DNA is TGTGCCAGTAGTATCGGGCCTCGGGGTGAGCAGTTCTTC. The rearrangement joins TRBV19 to TRBJ2-1; possibly TRBD2 for D (5 bases). Germline V CDR1 and CDR2: LNHDA, SQIVND (reference sequence). V lost 3 bases and J 9 bases, leaving 12 bases between the germline ends. The CDR3 is made up of 13 amino acids.

This clonotype was observed at least ten times. The V call is TRBV6-2 or TRBV6-3, the J call TRBJ2-7, with D perhaps TRBD1 (6 bases). The V and J ends lost 0 bases and 4 bases respectively, with 13 bases between them. Germline CDR1 and CDR2: MNHEY and SVGEGT. The CDR3 sequence is 15 residues long. DNA of the CDR3: TGTGCCAGCAGTTACTCCGGGTCAGGGGCGTACGAGCAGTACTTC. It codes for CASSYSGSGAYEQYF.

As regards this clonotype: A much larger clone differs from this one at a single base, so this may be a read error. V usage is TRBV7-9 and J usage is TRBJ2-1, with 10 bases identical to TRBD2. This CDR3 region has 17 residues. Looked up from germline, CDR1 is SEHNR and CDR2 is FQNEAQ (reference sequence). DNA for the CDR3: TGTGCCAGCAGCTTAATGATAGCGGGGGGTGGCTACAATGAGCAGTCCTTC. Translation gives CASSLMIAGGGYNEQSF.

Many counts were recorded for this clonotype. The rearrangement joins TRBV5-1 to TRBJ1-1; D possibly corresponds to TRBD1 (6 bases). V was trimmed by 4 bases and J by 1 base, leaving 11 bases between them. CDR3 length: 14 residues. CDR1 and CDR2 from the germline V gene are SGHRS and YFSETQ. The CDR3 DNA reads TGCGCCAGCAGCCTCCGGGACAAGAACACTGAAGCTTTCTTT. Protein sequence: CASSLRDKNTEAFF.

This clonotype was recorded many times. The chain employs TRBV7-3 and TRBJ1-2; 7 nucleotides agree with TRBD1. V dropped 5 bases and J dropped 4; count of bases not matched to a gene: 4. This CDR3 region has 13 residues. The germline CDR1 and CDR2 sequences are SGHTA and FQGTGA. DNA for the CDR3: TGTGCCAGCAGCCGACAGGGTGGCTATGGCTACACCTTC. This translates into CASSRQGGYGYTF. Based on the CDR3 plus reference TRBV7-3 and TRBJ1-2, the full variable domain is GAGVSQTPSNKVTEKGKYVELRCDPISGHTALYWYRQSLGQGPEFLIYFQGTGAADDSGLPNDRFFAVRPEGSVSTLKIQRTERGDSAVYLCASSRQGGYGYTFGSGTRLTVV.

This clonotype was counted ten times or more. The V gene is TRBV7-9, the J gene TRBJ2-3; D is perhaps TRBD1 (6 bases). V dropped 1 base and J dropped 1 base, with 12 bases sitting between them. The germline V gene has CDR1 SEHNR and CDR2 FQNEAQ (reference sequence). The CDR3 is 16 amino acids. For the CDR3, the DNA is TGTGCCAGCAGCTTAGACTGGGACATAGGCACAGATACGCAGTATTTT. This gives the protein CASSLDWDIGTDTQYF.

The gene calls are TRBV6-2 or TRBV6-3 and TRBJ1-6, with 10 positions matching TRBD1. From germline, CDR1 is MNHEY and CDR2 SVGEGT. This CDR3 region has 16 residues. V shed 0 bases and J 8 bases; nucleotides not matched to a gene: 4. CDR3 in DNA: TGTGCCAGCAGTTACTCGGGACAGGGGTTGGATTCACCCCTCCACTTT. This encodes CASSYSGQGLDSPLHF.

The gene calls are TRBV5-1 and TRBJ2-2; TRBD2 matches 13 bases. The CDR3 sequence is 17 residues long. V trimming: 0 bases; J trimming: 8 bases; junction bases outside the gene matches: 7. CDR1 SGHRS and CDR2 YFSETQ come from the germline V gene. CDR3 in amino acids: CASSLVLAGGPGGELFF. The CDR3 bases are TGCGCCAGCAGCTTGGTACTAGCGGGGGGGCCCGGAGGGGAGCTGTTTTTT. Drawing the rest from reference TRBV5-1 and TRBJ2-2, the complete variable domain is KAGVTQTPRYLIKTRGQQVTLSCSPISGHRSVSWYQQTPGQGLQFLFEYFSETQRNKGNFPGRFSGRQFSNSRSEMNVSTLELGDSALYLCASSLVLAGGPGGELFFGEGSRLTVL.

The gene calls are TRBV20-1 and TRBJ1-2, with a tentative D call TRBD1 (5 bases). Trimming shortened V by 5 bases and J by 4 bases, and 14 bases separated the two germline ends. The CDR3 is 13 residues long. Germline assignment: CDR1 DFQATT and CDR2 SNEGSKA (reference sequence). The CDR3 spells CSAPSLGVYGYTF. The CDR3 region has the DNA TGCAGTGCTCCCTCGTTAGGGGTCTATGGCTACACCTTC.

This clonotype was recorded many times. V and J are TRBV11-2 and TRBJ2-3; D unresolved. Germline-derived CDR1 and CDR2 are SGHAT and FQNNGV. V lost 1 base, J lost 1 base, and 9 bases lay in between. This CDR3 has 15 residues. The DNA of the CDR3 is TGTGCCAGCAGCTTAGGACTTTCTGGCACAGATACGCAGTATTTT. As protein: CASSLGLSGTDTQYF. Full variable domain (outside the CDR3, taken from reference TRBV11-2 and TRBJ2-3): EAGVAQSPRYKIIEKRQSVAFWCNPISGHATLYWYQQILGQGPKLLIQFQNNGVVDDSQLPKDRFSAERLKGVDSTLKIQPAKLEDSAVYLCASSLGLSGTDTQYFGPGTRLTVL.

This clonotype has at least ten counts. V usage is TRBV27 and J usage is TRBJ2-3; 8 bases agree with TRBD1. CDR1 is MNHEY and CDR2 is SMNVEV in the germline V gene (reference sequence). The CDR3 runs 17 residues. The V and J ends lost 4 bases and 0 bases, in that order; junction bases with no gene match: 9. The CDR3 coding sequence is TGTGCCAGCAGTTCGAGGACAGGGATCCACAGCACAGATACGCAGTATTTT. Translated: CASSSRTGIHSTDTQYF.

This clonotype has ten or more counts. The chain combines TRBV4-3 with TRBJ1-1; D not certain. Looked up from germline, CDR1 is LGHNA and CDR2 is YSLEER. This CDR3 region has 14 residues. V lost 1 base and J 1 base, leaving 7 bases between the germline ends. CDR3 sequence (DNA): TGCGCCAGCAGCCAAGGACGGGAGAACACTGAAGCTTTCTTT. Its translation is CASSQGRENTEAFF.

The CDR3 DNA follows: TGTGCCAGCAGCTTAGAATGGGGGGCCGACTATGGCTACACCTTC. Its translation: CASSLEWGADYGYTF. V and J are TRBV7-2 and TRBJ1-2; a weak D match, TRBD1 (6 bases). The germline V gene has CDR1 SGHTA and CDR2 FQGNSA. V gave up 1 base and J gave up 3 bases, with 12 bases separating them. This CDR3 spans 15 amino acids.